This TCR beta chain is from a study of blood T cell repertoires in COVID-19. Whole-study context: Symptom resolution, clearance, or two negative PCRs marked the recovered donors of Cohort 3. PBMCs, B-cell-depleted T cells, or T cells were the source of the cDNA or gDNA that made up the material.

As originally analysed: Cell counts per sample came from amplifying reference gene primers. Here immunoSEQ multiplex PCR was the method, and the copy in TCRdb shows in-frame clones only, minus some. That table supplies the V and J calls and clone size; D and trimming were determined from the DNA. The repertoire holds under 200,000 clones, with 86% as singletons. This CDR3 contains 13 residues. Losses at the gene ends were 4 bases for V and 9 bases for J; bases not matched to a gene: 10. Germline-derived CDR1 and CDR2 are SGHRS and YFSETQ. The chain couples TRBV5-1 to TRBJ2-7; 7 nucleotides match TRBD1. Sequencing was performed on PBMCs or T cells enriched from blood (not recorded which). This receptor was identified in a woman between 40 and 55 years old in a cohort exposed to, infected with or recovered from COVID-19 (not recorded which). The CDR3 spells CASSMDRIDGQYF. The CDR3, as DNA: TGCGCCAGCAGCATGGACAGGATAGATGGGCAGTACTTC.